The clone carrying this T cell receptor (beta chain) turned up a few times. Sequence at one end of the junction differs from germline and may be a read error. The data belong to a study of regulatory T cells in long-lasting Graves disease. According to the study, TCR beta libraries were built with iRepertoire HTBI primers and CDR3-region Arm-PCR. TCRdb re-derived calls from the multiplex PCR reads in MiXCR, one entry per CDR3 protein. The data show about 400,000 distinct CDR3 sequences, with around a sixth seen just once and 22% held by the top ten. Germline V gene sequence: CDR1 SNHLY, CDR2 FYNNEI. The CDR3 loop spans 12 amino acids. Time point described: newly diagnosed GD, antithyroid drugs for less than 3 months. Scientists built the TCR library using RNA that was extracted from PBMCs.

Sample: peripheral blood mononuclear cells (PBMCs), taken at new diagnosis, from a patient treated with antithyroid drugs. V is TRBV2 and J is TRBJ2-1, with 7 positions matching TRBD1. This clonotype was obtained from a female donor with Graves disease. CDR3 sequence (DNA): TGTGCCAGCAGAAGACAGGGCGATGAGCAGCTCTTC. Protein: CASRRQGDEQLF.